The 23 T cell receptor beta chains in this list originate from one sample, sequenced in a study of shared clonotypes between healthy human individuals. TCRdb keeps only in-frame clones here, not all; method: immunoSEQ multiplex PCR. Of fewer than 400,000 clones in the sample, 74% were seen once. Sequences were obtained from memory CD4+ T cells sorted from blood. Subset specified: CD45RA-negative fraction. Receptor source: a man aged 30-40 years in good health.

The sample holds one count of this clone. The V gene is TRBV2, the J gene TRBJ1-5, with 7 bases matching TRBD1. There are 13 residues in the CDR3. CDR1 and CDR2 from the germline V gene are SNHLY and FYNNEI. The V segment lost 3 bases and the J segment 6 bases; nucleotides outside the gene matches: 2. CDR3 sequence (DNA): TGTGCCAGCAGTGAGAACAGGGGTCAGCCCCAGCATTTT. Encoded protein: CASSENRGQPQHF.

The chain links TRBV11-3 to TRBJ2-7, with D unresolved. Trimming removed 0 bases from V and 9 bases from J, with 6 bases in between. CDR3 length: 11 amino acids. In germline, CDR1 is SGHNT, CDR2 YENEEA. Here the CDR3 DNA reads TGTGCCAGCAGCTTAGAAGGTGTGCAGTACTTC. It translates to CASSLEGVQYF. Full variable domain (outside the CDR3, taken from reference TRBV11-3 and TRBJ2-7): EAGVVQSPRYKIIEKKQPVAFWCNPISGHNTLYWYLQNLGQGPELLIRYENEEAVDDSQLPKDRFSAERLKGVDSTLKIQPAELGDSAVYLCASSLEGVQYFGPGTRLTVT.

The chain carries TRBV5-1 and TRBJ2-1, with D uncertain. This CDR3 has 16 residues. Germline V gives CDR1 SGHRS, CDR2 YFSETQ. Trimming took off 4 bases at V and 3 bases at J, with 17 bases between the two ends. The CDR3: CASSNQKSEFYNEQFF. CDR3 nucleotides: TGCGCCAGCAGCAACCAGAAATCGGAGTTCTACAATGAGCAGTTCTTC. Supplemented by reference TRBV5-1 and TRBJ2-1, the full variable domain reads KAGVTQTPRYLIKTRGQQVTLSCSPISGHRSVSWYQQTPGQGLQFLFEYFSETQRNKGNFPGRFSGRQFSNSRSEMNVSTLELGDSALYLCASSNQKSEFYNEQFFGPGTRLTVL.

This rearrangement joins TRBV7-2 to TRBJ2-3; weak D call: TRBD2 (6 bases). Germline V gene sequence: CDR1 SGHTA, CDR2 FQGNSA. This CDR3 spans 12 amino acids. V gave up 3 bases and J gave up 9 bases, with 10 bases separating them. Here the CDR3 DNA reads TGTGCCAGCAGCTTCCGGGAGTCCACGCAGTATTTT. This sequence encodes CASSFRESTQYF. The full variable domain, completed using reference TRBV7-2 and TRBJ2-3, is GAGVSQSPSNKVTEKGKDVELRCDPISGHTALYWYRQSLGQGLEFLIYFQGNSAPDKSGLPSDRFSAERTGGSVSTLTIQRTQQEDSAVYLCASSFRESTQYFGPGTRLTVL.

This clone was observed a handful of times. This CDR3 is CASSEVGPWDTIYF. Here the CDR3 DNA reads TGTGCCAGTTCCGAAGTGGGACCCTGGGACACCATATATTTT. J is TRBJ1-3 and V is TRBV7-9; TRBD1 might be the D (5 bases). The CDR3 is 14 amino acids. Germline V CDR1 and CDR2: SEHNR, FQNEAQ (reference sequence). V was cut by 9 bases and J by 8 bases, with 20 bases left in between.

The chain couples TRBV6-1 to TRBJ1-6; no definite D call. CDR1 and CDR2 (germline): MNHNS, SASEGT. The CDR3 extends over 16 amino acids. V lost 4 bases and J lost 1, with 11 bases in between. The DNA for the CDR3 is TGTGCCAGCAGTGCTGACGGGTTTTCCTATAATTCACCCCTCCACTTT. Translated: CASSADGFSYNSPLHF.

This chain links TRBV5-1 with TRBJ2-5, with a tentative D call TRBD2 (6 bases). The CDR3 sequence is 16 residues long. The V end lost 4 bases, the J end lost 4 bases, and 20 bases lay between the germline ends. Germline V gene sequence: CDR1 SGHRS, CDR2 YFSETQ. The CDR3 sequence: CASSTEGTYQGETQYF. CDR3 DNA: TGCGCCAGCAGCACCGAAGGGACTTACCAAGGAGAGACCCAGTACTTC.

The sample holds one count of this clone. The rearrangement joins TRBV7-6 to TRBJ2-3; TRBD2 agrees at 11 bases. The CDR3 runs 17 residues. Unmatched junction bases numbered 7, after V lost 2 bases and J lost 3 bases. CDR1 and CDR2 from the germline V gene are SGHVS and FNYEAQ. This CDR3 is CASSLSVAGGTTDTQYF. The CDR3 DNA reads TGTGCCAGCAGCTTATCGGTAGCGGGAGGGACTACAGATACGCAGTATTTT.

The CDR3 spells CASSEVFGANVLTF. Written as DNA, the CDR3 is TGTGCCAGCAGTGAGGTGTTCGGGGCCAACGTCCTGACTTTC. The chain recombines TRBV6-1 with TRBJ2-6; D unclear. The germline CDR1 and CDR2 sequences are MNHNS and SASEGT. CDR3 length equals 14 residues. The V end was cut by 3 bases, the J end by 4 bases, with 7 bases between.

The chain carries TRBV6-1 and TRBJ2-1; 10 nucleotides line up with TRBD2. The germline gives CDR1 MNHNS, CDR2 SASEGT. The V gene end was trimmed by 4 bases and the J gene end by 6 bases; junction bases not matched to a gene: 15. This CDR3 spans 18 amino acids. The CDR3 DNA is TGTGCCAGCAGTGTCCTCCTTGCAGCTAGCGGGAGTGCCAATGAGCAGTTCTTC. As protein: CASSVLLAASGSANEQFF.

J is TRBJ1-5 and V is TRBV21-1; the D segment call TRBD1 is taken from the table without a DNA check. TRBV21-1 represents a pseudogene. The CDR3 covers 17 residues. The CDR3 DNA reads TGTGCCAGCAGCAAACAGTTTTCAGGGGCTAACAATCAGCCCCAGCATTTT. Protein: CASSKQFSGANNQPQHF.

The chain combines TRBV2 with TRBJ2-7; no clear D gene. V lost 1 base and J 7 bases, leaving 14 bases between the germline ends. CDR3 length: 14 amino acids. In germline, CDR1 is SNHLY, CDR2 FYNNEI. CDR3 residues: CASSEDGLETEQYF. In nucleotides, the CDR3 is TGTGCCAGCAGTGAAGACGGCCTTGAGACTGAGCAGTACTTC.

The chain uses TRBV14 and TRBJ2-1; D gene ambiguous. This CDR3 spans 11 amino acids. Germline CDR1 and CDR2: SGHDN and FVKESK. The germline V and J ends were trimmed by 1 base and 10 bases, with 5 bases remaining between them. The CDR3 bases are TGTGCCAGCAGCCAAGTTCTGGAGCAGTTCTTC. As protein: CASSQVLEQFF. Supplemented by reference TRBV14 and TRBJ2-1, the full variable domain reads EAGVTQFPSHSVIEKGQTVTLRCDPISGHDNLYWYRRVMGKEIKFLLHFVKESKQDESGMPNNRFLAERTGGTYSTLKVQPAELEDSGVYFCASSQVLEQFFGPGTRLTVL.

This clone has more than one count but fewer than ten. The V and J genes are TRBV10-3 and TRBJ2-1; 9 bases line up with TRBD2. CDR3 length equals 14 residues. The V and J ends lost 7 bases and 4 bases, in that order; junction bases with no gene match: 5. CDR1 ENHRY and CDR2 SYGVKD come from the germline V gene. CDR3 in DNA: TGTGCCATCAAGAACCTAGCGGGATACAATGAGCAGTTCTTC. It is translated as CAIKNLAGYNEQFF.

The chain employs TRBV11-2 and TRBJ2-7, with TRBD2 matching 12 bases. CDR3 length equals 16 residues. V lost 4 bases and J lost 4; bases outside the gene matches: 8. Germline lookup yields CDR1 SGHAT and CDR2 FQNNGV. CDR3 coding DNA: TGTGCCAGCAGCTCCAGAGGACTAGCGGGGACATACGAGCAGTACTTC. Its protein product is CASSSRGLAGTYEQYF.

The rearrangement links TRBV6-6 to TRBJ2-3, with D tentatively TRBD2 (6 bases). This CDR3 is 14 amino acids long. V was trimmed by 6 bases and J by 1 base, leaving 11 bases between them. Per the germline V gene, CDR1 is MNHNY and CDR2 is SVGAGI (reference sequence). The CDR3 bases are TGTGCCAGCAGCCTTCCGGGAGGCACAGATACGCAGTATTTT. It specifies CASSLPGGTDTQYF.

This chain's CDR3 is CASSPNGGDYHNEQFF. The CDR3 DNA reads as TGTGCCAGCAGCCCGAATGGAGGGGATTACCACAATGAGCAGTTCTTC. The chain links TRBV5-4 to TRBJ2-1; D may be TRBD2 (6 bases). The CDR3 is 16 residues long. Between the trimmed V and J ends, which lost 4 bases and 5 bases, there was a span of 19 bases. Germline lookup yields CDR1 SGHNT and CDR2 YYREEE (reference sequence).

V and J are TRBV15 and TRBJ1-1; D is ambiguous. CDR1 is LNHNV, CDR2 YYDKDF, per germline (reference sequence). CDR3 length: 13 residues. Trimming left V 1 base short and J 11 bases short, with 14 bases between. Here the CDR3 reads CATSRGKQSWAFF. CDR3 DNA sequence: TGTGCCACCAGCAGAGGGAAACAATCGTGGGCTTTCTTT.

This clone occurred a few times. The CDR3 nucleotides are TGTGCCAGCAAGGACAGGGGCGGGAATGAGCAGTTCTTC. Encoded protein: CASKDRGGNEQFF. The rearrangement links TRBV2 to TRBJ2-1; 9 nucleotides match TRBD1. Germline loops: CDR1 SNHLY, CDR2 FYNNEI. Germline trimming cut 7 bases from V and 7 bases from J; bases unmatched to any gene: 5. The length of the CDR3 is 13 residues. Full variable domain (remainder filled in from reference TRBV2 and TRBJ2-1): EPEVTQTPSHQVTQMGQEVILRCVPISNHLYFYWYRQILGQKVEFLVSFYNNEISEKSEIFDDQFSVERPDGSNFTLKIRSTKLEDSAMYFCASKDRGGNEQFFGPGTRLTVL.

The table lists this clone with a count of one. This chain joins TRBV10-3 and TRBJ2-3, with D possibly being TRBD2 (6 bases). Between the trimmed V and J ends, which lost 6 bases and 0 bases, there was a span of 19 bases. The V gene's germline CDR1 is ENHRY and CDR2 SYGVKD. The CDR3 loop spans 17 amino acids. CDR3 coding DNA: TGTGCCATCAGAGACCTTCCGCGGGGCTCTAGCACAGATACGCAGTATTTT. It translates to CAIRDLPRGSSTDTQYF.

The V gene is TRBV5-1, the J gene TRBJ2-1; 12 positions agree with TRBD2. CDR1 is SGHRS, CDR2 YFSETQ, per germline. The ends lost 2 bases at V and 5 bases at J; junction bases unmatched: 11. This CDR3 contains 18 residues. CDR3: CASSFGLLAGGINNEQFF. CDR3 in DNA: TGCGCCAGCAGCTTTGGATTACTAGCGGGGGGTATTAACAATGAGCAGTTCTTC.

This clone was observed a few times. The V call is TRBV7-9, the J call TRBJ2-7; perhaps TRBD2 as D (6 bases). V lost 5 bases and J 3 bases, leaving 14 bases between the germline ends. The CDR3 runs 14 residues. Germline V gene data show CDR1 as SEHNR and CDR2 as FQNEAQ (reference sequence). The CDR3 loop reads CASSTGLKGYEQYF. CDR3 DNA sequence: TGTGCCAGCAGCACGGGACTGAAGGGCTACGAGCAGTACTTC.

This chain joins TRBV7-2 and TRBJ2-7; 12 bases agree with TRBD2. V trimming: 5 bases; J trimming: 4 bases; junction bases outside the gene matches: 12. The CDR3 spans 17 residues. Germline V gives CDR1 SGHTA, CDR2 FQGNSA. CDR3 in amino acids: CASSPLNRLAGDYEQYF. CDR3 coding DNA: TGTGCCAGCAGCCCTCTAAATCGACTAGCGGGGGATTACGAGCAGTACTTC.